Sequencing of this T cell receptor beta chain was carried out in a study of cytomegalovirus exposure and HLA in healthy donors. Study results and limitations: About 180 TCR beta chains were listed as cytomegalovirus-associated.

Remarks on this clone: Its target is unknown.

The V gene's germline CDR1 is KGHSH and CDR2 LQKENI. V shed 3 bases and J shed 5 bases, with 16 bases lying between them. The CDR3 totals 15 residues. Healthy people donating bone marrow made up the donors. The PCR had 60 Vbeta and 13 Jbeta primers. Method: immunoSEQ multiplex PCR; TCRdb's copy keeps in-frame clones and lacks some. Of under 250,000 clones in the sample, roughly 80% are singletons; the top ten hold roughly 1.6%. This receptor was identified in a man aged 45 to 65 in good health and CMV-seronegative. The source material was PBMCs. The chain links TRBV18 to TRBJ2-5, with D perhaps matching TRBD2 (7 bases). The CDR3 sequence: CASSPQGLGGETQYF. DNA of the CDR3: TGTGCCAGCTCACCTCAAGGACTAGGGGGGGAGACCCAGTACTTC.